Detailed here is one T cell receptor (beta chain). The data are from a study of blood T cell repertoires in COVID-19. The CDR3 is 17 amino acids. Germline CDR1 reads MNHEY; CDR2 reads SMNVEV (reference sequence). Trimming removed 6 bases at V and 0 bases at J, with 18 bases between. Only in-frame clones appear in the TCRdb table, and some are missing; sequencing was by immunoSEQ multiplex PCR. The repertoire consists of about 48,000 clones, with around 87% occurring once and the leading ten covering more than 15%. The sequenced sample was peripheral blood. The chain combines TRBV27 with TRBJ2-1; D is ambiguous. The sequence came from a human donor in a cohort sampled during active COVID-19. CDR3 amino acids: CASSLGLAQSSYNEQFF. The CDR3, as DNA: TGTGCCAGCAGCCTTGGGCTGGCTCAGAGCTCCTACAATGAGCAGTTCTTC.